This T cell receptor (beta chain) was sequenced during a study of T cells in localized non-small cell lung cancer. The data were produced by immunoSEQ multiplex PCR, yet TCRdb's version contains in-frame clones alone and is incomplete. Among around 91,000 clones listed, roughly 90% were seen once. For this clone: What it binds is not known.

Germline CDR1 is SGHNT and CDR2 is YYREEE (reference sequence). Trimming removed 1 base at V and 8 bases at J, with 10 bases between. The CDR3 is 13 amino acids. Study conclusions and caveats: Uninvolved nearby lung showed the greatest T cell clonality, exceeding that found in tumor. A single tumor region was sequenced, leaving heterogeneity possible. Turning up in adjacent lung were a median approximately 58 of the top 100 tumor clones. Higher blood T cell density went with longer overall survival.

This material consisted of peripheral blood, taken before any cancer treatment. The receptor was derived from a man aged 35 to 69 with stage I squamous cell lung carcinoma. The chain couples TRBV5-4 to TRBJ2-1, with D perhaps TRBD2 (5 bases). The CDR3 region is CASSLPSRYEQFF. The CDR3 DNA follows: TGTGCCAGCAGCTTGCCTAGCAGGTATGAGCAGTTCTTC.